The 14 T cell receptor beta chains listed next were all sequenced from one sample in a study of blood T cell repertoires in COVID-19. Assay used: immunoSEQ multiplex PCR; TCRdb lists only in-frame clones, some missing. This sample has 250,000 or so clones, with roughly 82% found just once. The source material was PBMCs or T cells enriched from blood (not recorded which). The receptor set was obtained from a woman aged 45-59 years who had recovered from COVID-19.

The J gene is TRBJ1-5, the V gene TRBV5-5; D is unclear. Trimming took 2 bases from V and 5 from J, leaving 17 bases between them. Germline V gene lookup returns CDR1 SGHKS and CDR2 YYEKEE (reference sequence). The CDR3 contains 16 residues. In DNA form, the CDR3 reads TGTGCCAGCAGCTTTTACGACCAGGAGGGTTATCAGCCCCAGCATTTT. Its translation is CASSFYDQEGYQPQHF.

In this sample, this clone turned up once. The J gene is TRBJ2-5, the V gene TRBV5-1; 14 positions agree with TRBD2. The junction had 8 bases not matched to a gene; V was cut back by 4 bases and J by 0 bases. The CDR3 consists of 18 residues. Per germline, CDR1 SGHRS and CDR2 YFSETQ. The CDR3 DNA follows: TGCGCCAGCAGCCCCGGACTAGCGGGAGGAGCCCACCAAGAGACCCAGTACTTC. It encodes CASSPGLAGGAHQETQYF. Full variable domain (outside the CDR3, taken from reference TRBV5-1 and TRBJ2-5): KAGVTQTPRYLIKTRGQQVTLSCSPISGHRSVSWYQQTPGQGLQFLFEYFSETQRNKGNFPGRFSGRQFSNSRSEMNVSTLELGDSALYLCASSPGLAGGAHQETQYFGPGTRLLVL.

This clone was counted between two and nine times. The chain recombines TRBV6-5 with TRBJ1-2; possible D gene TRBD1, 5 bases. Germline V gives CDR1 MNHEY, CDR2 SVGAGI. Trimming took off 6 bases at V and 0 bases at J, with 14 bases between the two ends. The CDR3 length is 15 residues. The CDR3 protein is CASRVTQDTNYGYTF. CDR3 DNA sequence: TGTGCCAGCAGAGTCACACAGGATACTAACTATGGCTACACCTTC.

The CDR3 DNA reads TGTGCCAGCAGCGTCCCCGGGACTGTCTATGGCTACACCTTC. Translation gives CASSVPGTVYGYTF. The V and J genes are TRBV4-2 and TRBJ1-2; maybe TRBD1 (5 bases). V lost 5 bases, J lost 4 bases, and 14 bases lay in between. This CDR3 spans 14 amino acids. Germline V gene data show CDR1 as LGHNA and CDR2 as YNFKEQ.

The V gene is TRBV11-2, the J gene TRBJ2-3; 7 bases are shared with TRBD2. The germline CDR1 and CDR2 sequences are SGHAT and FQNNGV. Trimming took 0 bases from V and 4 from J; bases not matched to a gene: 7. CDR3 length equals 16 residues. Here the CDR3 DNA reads TGTGCCAGCAGCTTAGATGGCGGGAGTTACGCAGATACGCAGTATTTT. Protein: CASSLDGGSYADTQYF.

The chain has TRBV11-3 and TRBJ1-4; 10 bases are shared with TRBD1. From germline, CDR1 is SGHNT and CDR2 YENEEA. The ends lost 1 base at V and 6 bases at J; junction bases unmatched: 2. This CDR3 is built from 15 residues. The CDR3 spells CASSLGGTGDEKLFF. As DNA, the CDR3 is TGTGCCAGCAGCTTAGGGGGGACAGGGGATGAAAAACTGTTTTTT.

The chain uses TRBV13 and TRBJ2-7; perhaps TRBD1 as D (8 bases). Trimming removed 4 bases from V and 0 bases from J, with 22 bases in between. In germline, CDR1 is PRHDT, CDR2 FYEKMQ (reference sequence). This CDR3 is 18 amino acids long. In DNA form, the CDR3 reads TGTGCCAGCAGCTCACCCCTGGGGGGGGGACAGGACTCCTACGAGCAGTACTTC. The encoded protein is CASSSPLGGGQDSYEQYF. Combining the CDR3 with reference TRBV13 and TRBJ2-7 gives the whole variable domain AAGVIQSPRHLIKEKRETATLKCYPIPRHDTVYWYQQGPGQDPQFLISFYEKMQSDKGSIPDRFSAQQFSDYHSELNMSSLELGDSALYFCASSSPLGGGQDSYEQYFGPGTRLTVT.

The CDR3 DNA is TGTGCCAGCAGTTTAGATCGACTAGCGGGAAGCCAGGATACGCAGTATTTT. It encodes CASSLDRLAGSQDTQYF. The rearrangement links TRBV27 to TRBJ2-3; 11 bases are shared with TRBD2. The CDR3 runs 17 residues. The junction had 10 bases not matched to a gene; V was cut back by 2 bases and J by 6 bases. From germline, CDR1 is MNHEY and CDR2 SMNVEV (reference sequence).

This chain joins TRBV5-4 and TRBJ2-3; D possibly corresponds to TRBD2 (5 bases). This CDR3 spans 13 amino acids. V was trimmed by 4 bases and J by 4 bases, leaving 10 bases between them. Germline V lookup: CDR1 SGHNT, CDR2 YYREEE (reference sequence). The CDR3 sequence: CASSPGVADTQYF. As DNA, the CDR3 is TGTGCCAGCAGCCCCGGGGTGGCAGATACGCAGTATTTT.

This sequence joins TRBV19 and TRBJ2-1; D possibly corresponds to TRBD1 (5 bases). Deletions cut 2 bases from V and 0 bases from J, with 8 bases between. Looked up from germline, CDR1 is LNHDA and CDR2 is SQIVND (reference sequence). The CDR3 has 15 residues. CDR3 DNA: TGTGCCAGTAGTATACGACAGAGCTCCTACAATGAGCAGTTCTTC. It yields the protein CASSIRQSSYNEQFF. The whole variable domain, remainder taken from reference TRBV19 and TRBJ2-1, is DGGITQSPKYLFRKEGQNVTLSCEQNLNHDAMYWYRQDPGQGLRLIYYSQIVNDFQKGDIAEGYSVSREKKESFPLTVTSAQKNPTAFYLCASSIRQSSYNEQFFGPGTRLTVL.

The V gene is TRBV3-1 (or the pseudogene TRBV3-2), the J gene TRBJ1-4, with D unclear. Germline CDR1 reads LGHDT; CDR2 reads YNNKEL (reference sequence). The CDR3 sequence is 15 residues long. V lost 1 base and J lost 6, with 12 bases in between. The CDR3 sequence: CASSQAEEYDEKLFF. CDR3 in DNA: TGTGCCAGCAGCCAAGCAGAGGAGTACGATGAAAAACTGTTTTTT.

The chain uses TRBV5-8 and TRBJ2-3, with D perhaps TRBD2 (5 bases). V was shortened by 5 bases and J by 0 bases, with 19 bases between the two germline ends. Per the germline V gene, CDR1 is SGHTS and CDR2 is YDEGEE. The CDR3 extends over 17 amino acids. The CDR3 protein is CASRPDWRKPSTDTQYF. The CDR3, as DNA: TGTGCCAGCAGACCGGACTGGAGGAAACCTAGCACAGATACGCAGTATTTT.

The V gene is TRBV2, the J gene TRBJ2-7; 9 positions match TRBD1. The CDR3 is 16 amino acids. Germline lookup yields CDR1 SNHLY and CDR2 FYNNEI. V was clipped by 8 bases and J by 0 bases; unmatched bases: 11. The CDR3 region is CASPKNRDRASYEQYF. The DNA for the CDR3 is TGTGCCAGCCCCAAGAATCGGGACAGGGCCTCCTACGAGCAGTACTTC.

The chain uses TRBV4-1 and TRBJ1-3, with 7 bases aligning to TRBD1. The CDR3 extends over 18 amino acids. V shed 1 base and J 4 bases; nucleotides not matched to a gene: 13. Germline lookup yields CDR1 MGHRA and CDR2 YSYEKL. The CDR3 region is CASSQVRFRTGWGNTIYF. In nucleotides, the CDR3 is TGCGCCAGCAGCCAAGTTCGCTTCCGGACAGGCTGGGGAAACACCATATATTTT.